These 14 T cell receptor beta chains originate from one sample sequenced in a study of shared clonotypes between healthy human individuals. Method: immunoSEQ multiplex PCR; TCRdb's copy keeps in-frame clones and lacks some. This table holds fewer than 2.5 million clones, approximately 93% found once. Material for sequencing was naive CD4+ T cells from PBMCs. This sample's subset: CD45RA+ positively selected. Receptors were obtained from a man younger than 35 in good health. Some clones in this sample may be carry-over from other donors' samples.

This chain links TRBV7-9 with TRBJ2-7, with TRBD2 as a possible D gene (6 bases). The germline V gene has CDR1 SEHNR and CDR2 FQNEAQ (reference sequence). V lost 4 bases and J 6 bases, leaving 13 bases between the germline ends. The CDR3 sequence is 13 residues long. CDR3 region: CASSWAGQGEQYF. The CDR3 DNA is TGTGCCAGCAGCTGGGCGGGGCAGGGCGAGCAGTACTTC.

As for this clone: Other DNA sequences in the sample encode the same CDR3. CDR3 region: CASSLGSLNYGYTF. The CDR3 coding sequence is TGCGCCAGCAGCTTGGGCAGCCTTAACTATGGCTACACCTTC. The genes are TRBV5-1 and TRBJ1-2; D call uncertain. The CDR3 length is 14 residues. V lost 0 bases, J lost 1 base, and 7 bases lay in between. Germline V gene sequence: CDR1 SGHRS, CDR2 YFSETQ.

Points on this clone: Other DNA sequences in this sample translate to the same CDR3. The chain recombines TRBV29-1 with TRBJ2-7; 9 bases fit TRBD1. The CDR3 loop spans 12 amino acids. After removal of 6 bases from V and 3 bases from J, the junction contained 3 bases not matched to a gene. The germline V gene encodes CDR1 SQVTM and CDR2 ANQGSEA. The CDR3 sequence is CSVSGQGYEQYF. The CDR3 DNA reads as TGCAGCGTCTCGGGACAGGGCTACGAGCAGTACTTC.

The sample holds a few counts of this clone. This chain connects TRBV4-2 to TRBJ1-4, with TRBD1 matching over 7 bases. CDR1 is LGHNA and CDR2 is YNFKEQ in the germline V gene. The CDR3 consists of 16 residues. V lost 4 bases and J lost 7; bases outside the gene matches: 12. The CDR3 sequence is CASSPKGGGPGEKLFF. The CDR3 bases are TGTGCCAGCAGCCCAAAGGGAGGGGGCCCGGGTGAAAAACTGTTTTTT.

The CDR3 region is CASSTLVTGELFF. The DNA of the CDR3 is TGTGCCAGCTCAACACTAGTAACCGGGGAGCTGTTTTTT. The V and J genes are TRBV18 and TRBJ2-2, with D perhaps matching TRBD2 (5 bases). The germline CDR1 and CDR2 sequences are KGHSH and LQKENI. This CDR3 has 13 residues. V shed 5 bases and J shed 5 bases, with 9 bases lying between them.

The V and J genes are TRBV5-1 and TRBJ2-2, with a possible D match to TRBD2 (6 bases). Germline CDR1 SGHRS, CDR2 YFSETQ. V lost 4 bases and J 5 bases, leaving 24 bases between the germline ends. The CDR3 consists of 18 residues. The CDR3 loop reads CASSPSSRGFAGTGELFF. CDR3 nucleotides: TGCGCCAGCAGCCCTTCTTCGCGGGGTTTCGCGGGTACCGGGGAGCTGTTTTTT.

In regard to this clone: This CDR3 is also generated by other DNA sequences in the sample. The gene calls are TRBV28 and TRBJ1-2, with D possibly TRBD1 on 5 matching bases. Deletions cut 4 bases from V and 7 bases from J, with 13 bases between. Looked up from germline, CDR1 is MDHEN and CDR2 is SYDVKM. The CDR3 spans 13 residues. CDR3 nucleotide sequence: TGTGCCAGCAGTTCCGGCGGGGCGGGTGGCTACACCTTC. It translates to CASSSGGAGGYTF.

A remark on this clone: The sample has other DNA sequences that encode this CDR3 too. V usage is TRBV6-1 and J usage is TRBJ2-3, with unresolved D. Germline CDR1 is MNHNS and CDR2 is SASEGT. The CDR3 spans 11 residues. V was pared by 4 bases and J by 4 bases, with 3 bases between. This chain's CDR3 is CASSVADTQYF. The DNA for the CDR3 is TGTGCCAGCAGTGTCGCAGATACGCAGTATTTT.

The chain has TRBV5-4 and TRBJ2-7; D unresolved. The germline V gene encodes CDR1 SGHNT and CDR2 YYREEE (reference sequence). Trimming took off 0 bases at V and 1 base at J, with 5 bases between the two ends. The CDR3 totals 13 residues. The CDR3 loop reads CASSLDGSYEQYF. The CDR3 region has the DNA TGTGCCAGCAGCTTGGACGGTTCCTACGAGCAGTACTTC.

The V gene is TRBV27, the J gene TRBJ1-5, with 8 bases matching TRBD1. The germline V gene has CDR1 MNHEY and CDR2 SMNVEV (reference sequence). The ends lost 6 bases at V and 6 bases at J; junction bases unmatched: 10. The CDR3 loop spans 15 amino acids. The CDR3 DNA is TGTGCCAGCAGCACTCTCGACAGGGGAGGTCAGCCCCAGCATTTT. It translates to CASSTLDRGGQPQHF.

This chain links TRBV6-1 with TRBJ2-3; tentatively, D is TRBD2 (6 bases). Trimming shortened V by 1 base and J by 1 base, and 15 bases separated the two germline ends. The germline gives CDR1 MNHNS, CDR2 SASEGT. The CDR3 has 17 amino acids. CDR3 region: CASSEEVWRGGTDTQYF. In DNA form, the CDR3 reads TGTGCCAGCAGTGAAGAAGTTTGGCGCGGGGGCACAGATACGCAGTATTTT.

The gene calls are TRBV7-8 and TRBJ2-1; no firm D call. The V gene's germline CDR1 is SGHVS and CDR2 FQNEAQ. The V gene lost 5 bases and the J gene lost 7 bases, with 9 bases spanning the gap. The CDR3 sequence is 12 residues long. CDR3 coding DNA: TGTGCCAGCAGCCAAGGAATGAATGAGCAGTTCTTC. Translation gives CASSQGMNEQFF. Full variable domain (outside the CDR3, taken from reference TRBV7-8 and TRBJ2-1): GAGVSQSPRYKVAKRGQDVALRCDPISGHVSLFWYQQALGQGPEFLTYFQNEAQLDKSGLPSDRFFAERPEGSVSTLKIQRTQQEDSAVYLCASSQGMNEQFFGPGTRLTVL.

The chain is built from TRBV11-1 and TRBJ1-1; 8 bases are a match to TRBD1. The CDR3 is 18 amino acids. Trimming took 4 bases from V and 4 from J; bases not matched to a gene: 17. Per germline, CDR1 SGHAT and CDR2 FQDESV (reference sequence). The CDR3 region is CASSSLSPGQGIGTEAFF. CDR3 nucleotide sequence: TGTGCCAGCAGCTCCCTTTCACCAGGACAGGGAATCGGCACTGAAGCTTTCTTT. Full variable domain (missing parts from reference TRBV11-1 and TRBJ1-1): EAEVAQSPRYKITEKSQAVAFWCDPISGHATLYWYRQILGQGPELLVQFQDESVVDDSQLPKDRFSAERLKGVDSTLKIQPAELGDSAMYLCASSSLSPGQGIGTEAFFGQGTRLTVV.

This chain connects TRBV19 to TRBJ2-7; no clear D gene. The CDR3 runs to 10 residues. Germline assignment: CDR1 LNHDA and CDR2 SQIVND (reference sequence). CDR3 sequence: CASSIDLTEV. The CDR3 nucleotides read TGTGCCAGTAGTATAGACCTAACGGAGGTC.